This TCR beta chain was identified in a study of OX40 agonist ivuxolimab in advanced cancers. Trimming stripped 4 bases from V and 2 bases from J, with 12 bases between. In germline, CDR1 is SGHNT, CDR2 YYREEE (reference sequence). The CDR3 has 14 amino acids. Systemic immunosuppression or autoimmune disease history was grounds to exclude patients. The method was immunoSEQ multiplex PCR; TCRdb's version includes in-frame clones alone and lacks a portion of them. The table lists nearly 11,000 clones, 86% of them singletons. Concerning this clone itself: Its antigen is still unknown.

Study-wide points: The CD4+ and CD8+ T cells in the blood had expanded clonally by week 6 at 0.1 to 3.0 mg/kg.

This rearrangement joins TRBV5-4 to TRBJ1-2; perhaps TRBD1 as D (5 bases). The sequence came from an adult with an advanced solid tumor such as melanoma, head and neck, liver or kidney cancer. Sample: CD4+ or CD8+ T cells sorted from blood, taken in a trial of the OX40 agonist ivuxolimab. CDR3 in amino acids: CASSQFGGNYGYTF. The CDR3 region has the DNA TGTGCCAGCAGCCAATTCGGGGGGAACTATGGCTACACCTTC.